This T cell receptor beta chain derives from a study of T-cell reconstitution after alpha-beta-depleted transplantation in children. Study results and caveats: TCRbeta diversity was high at day 60 in some patients (a result of surviving recipient T cells and thymic progenitors). Reported findings indicate that, about two months after transplant, alpha-beta T cells came from several hundred expanded clones, which were derived from non-depleted graft cells. Most T-cell counts and diversity one year after the transplant came from T cells that were newly produced.

Preparation of the TCRbeta library involved a method that used unique molecular identifiers. TCRdb re-called the PCR reads with MiXCR, one entry per CDR3 protein. The sample records approximately 7,000 distinct CDR3 sequences, 5.3% being singletons. Turning to this clonotype: What it binds is unknown. A much larger clone lies one base from this, so it may be a read error.

This receptor was identified in a child younger than two who had a stem cell transplant for acute myeloid leukemia, so the T cells may come from the graft donor. The sample was PBMCs, mostly from graft donor cells, taken 180 days after TCRalphabeta/CD19-depleted stem cell transplant.

CDR3 loop: CTSTRPGVNEKLFF. For the CDR3, the DNA is TGTACCAGCACCCGGCCGGGGGTTAATGAAAAACTGTTTTTT. J is TRBJ1-4 and V is TRBV28; D might be TRBD1 (5 bases). The CDR3 covers 14 residues. Germline CDR1 and CDR2: MDHEN and SYDVKM.